This entry features one T cell receptor beta chain sequence. Original processing notes: Reference gene primer amplification in the assay estimated nucleated cell counts. Clones were sequenced by immunoSEQ multiplex PCR, and TCRdb holds only the in-frame ones, with some missing. V and J calls and clone size come straight from that table; D and trimming were deduced from the DNA. The repertoire holds 150,000 to 200,000 clones, with 83% as singletons. This specimen belongs to a study of blood T cell repertoires in COVID-19. The CDR3 is 13 residues long. V was clipped by 4 bases and J by 8 bases; unmatched bases: 4. In germline, CDR1 is MDHEN, CDR2 SYDVKM.

The sequence came from a woman at least 80 years old with acute or convalescent COVID-19. V and J are TRBV28 and TRBJ1-2; TRBD1 aligns across 10 bases. Sequencing used peripheral blood. The CDR3 reads CASSYQGQGGYTF. In DNA form, the CDR3 reads TGTGCCAGCAGTTACCAGGGACAGGGGGGCTACACCTTC.